This T cell receptor beta chain was identified in a study of T cell responses to AZD1222 COVID-19 vaccine. Data came from immunoSEQ multiplex PCR; TCRdb stores just in-frame clones and leaves some out. The sample consists of roughly 96,000 clones, 75% to 90% of them appearing once. The study's findings and limits: Nearly half of unique spike-specific TCRs reportedly avoided B.1.351 and B.1.1.7 mutated regions. Once two AZD1222 doses were given, Spike-specific TCR breadth and depth went up.

Of note for this clone: Its antigen is currently unknown.

Sequences were derived from peripheral blood, sampled on day 0 of AZD1222 vaccination. This receptor was obtained from an adult in good health.

CDR3 sequence reads: CASSTVGFYEQYF. Written as DNA, the CDR3 is TGTGCCAGCAGCACCGTTGGGTTCTACGAGCAGTACTTC. The J gene is TRBJ2-7, the V gene TRBV7-2; D is undetermined. Germline lookup yields CDR1 SGHTA and CDR2 FQGNSA. The V end lost 5 bases, the J end lost 3 bases, and 11 bases lay between the germline ends. This CDR3 is 13 amino acids long.